The 25 T cell receptor beta chains in this list originate from one sample, sequenced in a study of T cells expressing NK-cell markers. TCRdb reprocessed the 5' RACE reads; each CDR3 protein has one entry and no DNA is given. The sample has approximately 550,000 distinct CDR3 sequences; the top ten hold 3% to 4.5%. Sequencing was done on a sample of blood T cells: a sorted CD56 or NKG2C T cell subset, CD4+ or CD8+ T cells, or bulk PBMC T cells (not recorded which). These receptors were obtained from a man aged 18 to 29 in good health.

This chain connects TRBV11-2 to TRBJ2-5; TCRdb reports TRBD1, a call that lacks DNA to check it against. In germline, CDR1 is SGHAT, CDR2 FQNNGV. The CDR3 covers 16 residues. The CDR3 here is CASSVPGRRSKETQYF. The whole variable domain, remainder taken from reference TRBV11-2 and TRBJ2-5, is EAGVAQSPRYKIIEKRQSVAFWCNPISGHATLYWYQQILGQGPKLLIQFQNNGVVDDSQLPKDRFSAERLKGVDSTLKIQPAKLEDSAVYLCASSVPGRRSKETQYFGPGTRLLVL.

CDR3 residues: CASTREGKNEQFF. The gene calls are TRBV12-3 or TRBV12-4 and TRBJ2-1; no DNA is available, so the TRBD2 call from TCRdb remains unchecked. The CDR3 loop spans 13 amino acids.

V usage is TRBV20-1 and J usage is TRBJ2-1; the D call of TRBD2 rests on TCRdb alone, since no DNA is present to check it. In germline, CDR1 is DFQATT, CDR2 SNEGSKA (reference sequence). The CDR3 spans 14 residues. CDR3 residues: CSASPGLAGYEQFF.

The chain couples TRBV12-3 or TRBV12-4 to TRBJ2-5; TCRdb reports TRBD1, a call that lacks DNA to check it against. This CDR3 is built from 17 residues. The CDR3 spells CASSSSPGQGAGETQYF.

This sequence joins TRBV28 and TRBJ2-7; TCRdb picks TRBD2, but there is no DNA to check that call. CDR3 length: 16 amino acids. CDR1 MDHEN and CDR2 SYDVKM come from the germline V gene. CDR3 region: CASSPPTSGSSYEQYF.

The CDR3 loop is CAISESVREYEQYF. The chain has TRBV10-3 and TRBJ2-7; TCRdb's D gene call, TRBD1, goes unchecked for lack of DNA. The CDR3 totals 14 residues. From germline, CDR1 is ENHRY and CDR2 SYGVKD.

CDR3 residues: CASSYRLVGYNEQFF. The chain links TRBV6-2 or TRBV6-3 to TRBJ2-1; no DNA is available, so the TRBD2 call from TCRdb remains unchecked. The CDR3 runs to 15 residues. Germline CDR1 and CDR2: MNHEY and SVGEGT.

The chain's CDR3 is CAISDRVYSNQPQHF. V usage is TRBV10-3 and J usage is TRBJ1-5; TCRdb selects TRBD1, and the lack of DNA leaves this call unchecked. CDR1 and CDR2 (germline): ENHRY, SYGVKD. The CDR3 consists of 15 residues.

The V gene is TRBV4-1, the J gene TRBJ2-5; TCRdb indicates TRBD2, and absent DNA this call remains unverified. CDR3 size: 13 residues. Germline CDR1 and CDR2: MGHRA and YSYEKL. CDR3 amino acids: CASGREGQETQYF.

V and J are TRBV19 and TRBJ2-1; TCRdb lists TRBD1, though no DNA is available to test this call. Germline-derived CDR1 and CDR2 are LNHDA and SQIVND (reference sequence). The CDR3 totals 13 residues. CDR3 loop: CASRGRGNNEQFF. The whole variable domain, remainder taken from reference TRBV19 and TRBJ2-1, is DGGITQSPKYLFRKEGQNVTLSCEQNLNHDAMYWYRQDPGQGLRLIYYSQIVNDFQKGDIAEGYSVSREKKESFPLTVTSAQKNPTAFYLCASRGRGNNEQFFGPGTRLTVL.

This chain connects TRBV11-2 to TRBJ2-1; TCRdb lists TRBD2, though no DNA is available to test this call. The CDR3 consists of 19 residues. CDR1 and CDR2 from the germline V gene are SGHAT and FQNNGV. The CDR3 sequence is CASSLDTLAGVSRYNEQFF. The full variable domain, with the rest looked up from reference TRBV11-2 and TRBJ2-1, is EAGVAQSPRYKIIEKRQSVAFWCNPISGHATLYWYQQILGQGPKLLIQFQNNGVVDDSQLPKDRFSAERLKGVDSTLKIQPAKLEDSAVYLCASSLDTLAGVSRYNEQFFGPGTRLTVL.

The J gene is TRBJ1-1, the V gene TRBV30. Germline V CDR1 and CDR2: GTSNPN, SVGIG (reference sequence). The length of the CDR3 is 14 residues. This CDR3 is CAWSTLQMNTEAFF.

The chain uses TRBV29-1 and TRBJ2-3; TCRdb returns TRBD1, unconfirmable since there is no DNA. The germline V gene has CDR1 SQVTM and CDR2 ANQGSEA. CDR3 length: 14 amino acids. The CDR3: CSVGTGLSTDTQYF.

The chain couples TRBV2 to TRBJ2-3; TCRdb's D call, TRBD2, is unchecked because there is no DNA. The CDR3 is 17 amino acids. Germline CDR1 is SNHLY and CDR2 is FYNNEI. The CDR3 here is CASSEPPGRSVEDTQYF. The full variable domain, its missing parts supplied by reference TRBV2 and TRBJ2-3, is EPEVTQTPSHQVTQMGQEVILRCVPISNHLYFYWYRQILGQKVEFLVSFYNNEISEKSEIFDDQFSVERPDGSNFTLKIRSTKLEDSAMYFCASSEPPGRSVEDTQYFGPGTRLTVL.

This rearrangement joins TRBV6-1 to TRBJ1-1; TCRdb's D call, TRBD1, is unchecked because there is no DNA. This CDR3 is built from 13 residues. Germline V gene sequence: CDR1 MNHNS, CDR2 SASEGT. This CDR3 reads CASVIAGGTEAFF.

CDR3 loop: CAWSAGGTPNEQYF. J is TRBJ2-7 and V is TRBV30; TCRdb indicates TRBD1, and absent DNA this call remains unverified. The V gene's germline CDR1 is GTSNPN and CDR2 SVGIG (reference sequence). The CDR3 consists of 14 residues.

V usage is TRBV25-1 and J usage is TRBJ2-3; the D call from TCRdb, TRBD1, cannot be confirmed without DNA. This CDR3 comprises 15 residues. Germline V gene lookup returns CDR1 MGHDK and CDR2 SYGVNS. This CDR3 is CASTRVGRGTDTQYF.

The V call is TRBV29-1, the J call TRBJ2-1. CDR1 is SQVTM, CDR2 ANQGSEA, per germline. The CDR3 totals 14 residues. The CDR3 sequence is CSVVTEPVYNEQFF.

The V gene is TRBV29-1, the J gene TRBJ2-5; TCRdb picks TRBD2, but there is no DNA to check that call. The CDR3 is made up of 15 amino acids. The V gene's germline CDR1 is SQVTM and CDR2 ANQGSEA. The CDR3 sequence: CSAVGGTSGTETQYF.

The chain combines TRBV6-5 with TRBJ1-5; the TCRdb call, TRBD1, lacks DNA for checking. The CDR3 runs 15 residues. Germline V gene data show CDR1 as MNHEY and CDR2 as SVGAGI. Here the CDR3 reads CASRGGTGNNQPQHF.

V and J are TRBV7-2 and TRBJ2-7; TCRdb selects TRBD2, and the lack of DNA leaves this call unchecked. This CDR3 has 14 amino acids. Germline-derived CDR1 and CDR2 are SGHTA and FQGNSA. The CDR3 region is CASSPRAVKYEQYF.

The chain links TRBV24-1 to TRBJ2-1; TCRdb names TRBD2, which stays unverified in the absence of DNA. The CDR3 loop spans 16 amino acids. CDR1 KGHDR and CDR2 SFDVKD come from the germline V gene. The CDR3 sequence: CATSDWDYGTPNEQFF.

This chain connects TRBV9 to TRBJ2-1. This CDR3 contains 12 residues. Per germline, CDR1 SGDLS and CDR2 YYNGEE. The CDR3 spells CASSAELGEQFF.

The gene calls are TRBV5-1 and TRBJ2-7; the D call from TCRdb, TRBD1, cannot be confirmed without DNA. CDR3 size: 17 residues. The germline V gene has CDR1 SGHRS and CDR2 YFSETQ. This CDR3 reads CASSLAPDRASSYEQYF.

V usage is TRBV28 and J usage is TRBJ2-3. The CDR3 contains 15 residues. Germline values: CDR1 MDHEN, CDR2 SYDVKM. The CDR3 loop reads CASMRSVFGTDTQYF. Drawing the rest from reference TRBV28 and TRBJ2-3, the complete variable domain is DVKVTQSSRYLVKRTGEKVFLECVQDMDHENMFWYRQDPGLGLRLIYFSYDVKMKEKGDIPEGYSVSREKKERFSLILESASTNQTSMYLCASMRSVFGTDTQYFGPGTRLTVL.